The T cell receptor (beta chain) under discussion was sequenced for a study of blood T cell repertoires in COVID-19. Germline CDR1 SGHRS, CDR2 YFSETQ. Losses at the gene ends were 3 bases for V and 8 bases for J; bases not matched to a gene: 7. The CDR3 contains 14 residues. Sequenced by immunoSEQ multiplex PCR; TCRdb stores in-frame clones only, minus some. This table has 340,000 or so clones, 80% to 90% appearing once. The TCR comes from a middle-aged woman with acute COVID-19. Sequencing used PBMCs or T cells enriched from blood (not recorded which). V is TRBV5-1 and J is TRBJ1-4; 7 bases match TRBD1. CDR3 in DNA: TGCGCCAGCAGCTCCGGACAGGACGGGGAAAAACTGTTTTTT. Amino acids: CASSSGQDGEKLFF.